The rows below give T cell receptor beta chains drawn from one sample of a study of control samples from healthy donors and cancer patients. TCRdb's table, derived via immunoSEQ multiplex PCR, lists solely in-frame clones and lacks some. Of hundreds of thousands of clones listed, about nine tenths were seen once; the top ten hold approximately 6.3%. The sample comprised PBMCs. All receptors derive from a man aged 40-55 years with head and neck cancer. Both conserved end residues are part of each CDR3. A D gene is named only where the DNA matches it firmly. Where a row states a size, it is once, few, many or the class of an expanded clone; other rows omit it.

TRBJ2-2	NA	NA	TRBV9	CASSPPPGAAGELFF	TGTGCCAGCAGCCCACCCCCTGGGGCGGCCGGGGAGCTGTTTTTT
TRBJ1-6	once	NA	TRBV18	CASSPPYNSPLHF	TGTGCCAGCTCACCACCCTATAATTCACCCCTCCACTTT
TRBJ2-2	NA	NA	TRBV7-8	CASSLAVTSGELFF	TGTGCCAGCAGCTTAGCGGTGACCTCCGGGGAGCTGTTTTTT
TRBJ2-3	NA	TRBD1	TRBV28	CASSLTGGRRDTQYF	TGTGCCAGCAGTCTAACAGGGGGCCGAAGAGATACGCAGTATTTT
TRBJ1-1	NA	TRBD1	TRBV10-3	CAISQGQGYTEAFF	TGTGCCATCAGTCAGGGACAGGGATACACTGAAGCTTTCTTT
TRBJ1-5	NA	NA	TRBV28	CASHSVGEIQPQHF	TGTGCCAGCCATTCGGTGGGGGAGATTCAGCCCCAGCATTTT
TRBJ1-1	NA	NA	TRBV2	CASRMGGLDTEAFF	TGTGCCAGCAGGATGGGGGGGTTGGACACTGAAGCTTTCTTT
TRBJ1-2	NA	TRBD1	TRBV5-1	CASSPGQGESNGYTF	TGCGCCAGCAGCCCCGGACAGGGTGAATCGAACGGCTACACCTTC
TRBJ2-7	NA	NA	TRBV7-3	CASSLTPESEEQYF	TGTGCCAGCAGCTTAACTCCTGAGTCGGAAGAGCAGTACTTC
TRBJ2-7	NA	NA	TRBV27	CASSLFSGGADEQYF	TGTGCCAGCAGTTTATTCTCAGGGGGGGCGGACGAGCAGTACTTC
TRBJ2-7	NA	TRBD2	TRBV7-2	CASSLVRSSGSYEQYF	TGTGCCAGCAGCTTGGTTCGAAGTAGCGGGTCCTACGAGCAGTACTTC
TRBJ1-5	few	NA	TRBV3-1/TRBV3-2	CASSQNRVENQPQHF	TGTGCCAGCAGCCAAAACAGGGTTGAAAATCAGCCCCAGCATTTT
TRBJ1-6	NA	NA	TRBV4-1	CASSQDRGAEIHNSPLHF	TGCGCCAGCAGCCAAGATCGAGGGGCCGAAATCCATAATTCACCCCTCCACTTT
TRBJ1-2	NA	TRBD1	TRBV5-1	CASSLEGQGLAYGYTF	TGCGCCAGCAGCTTGGAGGGACAGGGGCTCGCCTATGGCTACACCTTC
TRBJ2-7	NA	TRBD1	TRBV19	CASSIQGPTGTEIYEQYF	TGTGCCAGTAGTATTCAAGGGCCAACCGGGACAGAAATCTACGAGCAGTACTTC
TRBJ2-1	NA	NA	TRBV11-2	CASSQEEQFF	TGTGCCAGCAGCCAAGAGGAGCAGTTCTTC
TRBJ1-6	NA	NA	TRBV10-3	CAISEPGTLGSPLHF	TGTGCCATCAGTGAGCCCGGGACCCTTGGATCACCCCTCCACTTT
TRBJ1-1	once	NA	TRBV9	CASGVDMNTEAFF	TGTGCCAGCGGCGTAGACATGAACACTGAAGCTTTCTTT
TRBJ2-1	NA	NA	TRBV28	CASSLFSKQRQFF	TGTGCCAGCAGTTTATTTAGTAAACAACGCCAGTTCTTC
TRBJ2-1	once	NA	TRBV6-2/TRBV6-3	CASSYSGYNEQFF	TGTGCCAGCAGTTACTCGGGGTACAATGAGCAGTTCTTC
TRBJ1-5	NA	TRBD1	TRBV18	CASSPRDRGDQPQHF	TGTGCCAGCTCACCCCGGGACAGAGGCGATCAGCCCCAGCATTTT
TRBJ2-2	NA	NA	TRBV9	CASSAGSDTNTGELFF	TGTGCCAGCAGCGCGGGATCGGACACAAACACCGGGGAGCTGTTTTTT
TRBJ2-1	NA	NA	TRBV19	CASRDGNQVFF	TGTGCCAGTAGGGATGGGAATCAGGTGTTCTTC
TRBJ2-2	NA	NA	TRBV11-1	CASSPEAGAGELFF	TGTGCCAGCAGCCCCGAGGCTGGGGCCGGGGAGCTGTTTTTT